This is a list of T cell receptor beta chains from one sample in a study of cytomegalovirus exposure and HLA in healthy donors. TCRdb's copy holds only in-frame clones and misses some; the assay was immunoSEQ multiplex PCR. The table shows some 150,000 clones, with 65% to 80% occurring only once. Sequenced: PBMCs. These TCRs come from a male donor in good health and CMV-seronegative. The CDR3 runs from the conserved cysteine through the conserved F or W. D genes are given only for firm matches.

V gene | D gene | CDR3 protein
TRBV25-1 | - | CASSEYGRDYGYTF
TRBV10-1 | - | CASSESRSPYEQYF
TRBV2 | - | CASSPMARGSTDTQYF
TRBV11-3 | TRBD1 | CASSSGQGDDHEQYF
TRBV28 | - | CASSPGQIRFSANEKLFF
TRBV6-6 | TRBD2 | CASSSSGTYNEQFF
TRBV7-8 | - | CASSYPGARNTEAFF
TRBV28 | - | CALGGRHSYNEQFF
TRBV18 | TRBD1 | CASSPPGQGNYGYTF
TRBV29-1 | - | CSVELAGRSSYEQYF
TRBV4-2 | - | CASSQRDGGSPSYNEQFF
TRBV5-4 | TRBD1 | CASSKGAGTAAPDEQYF
TRBV18 | TRBD2 | CASSPSGTSYNEQFF
TRBV6-5 | - | CASSYADTHIGELFF
TRBV9 | TRBD2 | CASSVAGGAGNGLDTQYF
TRBV7-9 | - | CASSLFGGPSSYNEQFF
TRBV7-2 | TRBD1 | CASRPTRGTGNTIYF
TRBV7-6 | TRBD1 | CASSPFRTGSYEQYF
TRBV27 | - | CASSYNRVFYEQYF
TRBV27 | TRBD1 | CASGFTDGDRDKHPSQPQHF
TRBV4-3 | - | CASSLAGGYTEAFF
TRBV29-1 | TRBD2 | CSVAAGLAGSYEQYF
TRBV7-6 | - | CASSLAQSSSYEQYF
TRBV5-1 | - | CASSLFQGTTGELFF
TRBV19 | - | CASSIGVLNNQPQHF
TRBV7-9 | - | CASSPPFRGGETQYF
TRBV5-1 | TRBD1 | CASARTGSSYEQYF
TRBV10-2 | - | CASLGGGELFF
TRBV2 | - | CASSRIRAGVSSYNEQFF
TRBV11-2 | - | CASSLGGHEQYF
TRBV11-2 | - | CASSRTAPAGTEAFF
TRBV6-6 | TRBD1 | CASRMTGRQPQHF
TRBV6-6 | - | CASSRRGNEQFF
TRBV12-5 | - | CASGPQGSLNTEAFF
TRBV19 | TRBD1 | CASSTAGTGGGSRGYTF
TRBV6-1 | TRBD1 | CASSEGQGAPGELFF
TRBV19 | - | CASSAVDRAQPTLAKNSQYF
TRBV19 | - | CASSTRVRQTAYEQYF
TRBV29-1 | TRBD1 | CSVEARGQETQYF
TRBV14 | TRBD1 | CASSQDSTGRRGYTF
TRBV9 | TRBD2 | CASSPRLAGLLEQYF